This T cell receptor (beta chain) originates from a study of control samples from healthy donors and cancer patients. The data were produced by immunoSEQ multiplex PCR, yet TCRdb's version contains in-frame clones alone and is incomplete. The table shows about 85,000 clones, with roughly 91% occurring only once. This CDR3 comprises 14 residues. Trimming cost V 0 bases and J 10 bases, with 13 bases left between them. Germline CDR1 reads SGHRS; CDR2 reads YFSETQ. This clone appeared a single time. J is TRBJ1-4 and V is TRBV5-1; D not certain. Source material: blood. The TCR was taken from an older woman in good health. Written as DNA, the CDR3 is TGCGCCAGCAGCTTGGCGTGGGAAGGCGGAAAACTGTTTTTT. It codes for CASSLAWEGGKLFF.